This T cell receptor (beta chain) is drawn from a study of blood T cell repertoires in COVID-19 (dated by TCRdb to between 2020 and 2021). Study-wide context: The collaborator samples originated in the United States, Italy and Spain and spanned the acute and convalescent phases of COVID-19. The dataset comprised deeply sampled blood TCRbeta repertoires from subjects exposed to, actively infected with, or recovered from COVID-19. Where available, HLA class I and class II types were obtained from metadata supplied by the sample provider rather than from assay-based typing. The samples were drawn from two sources: the first 160 participants of the ongoing ImmuneRACE study, and fewer than 1,500 subjects contributed by 6 global collaborators. The material from the prospective study consisted of cDNA or gDNA derived from T cells, B-cell-depleted T cells, or PBMCs. A de-identified subject ID, COVID-19 status, age in years and sex were almost always included in the sample metadata. The repertoires were released in a freely available public database meant as a resource for research on the immune response to SARS-CoV-2.

TCRbeta CDR3 regions were amplified from genomic DNA by means of the immunoSEQ Assay, a bias-controlled multiplex PCR. The original methods were these. The number of nucleated cells in each sample was estimated from the amplification of reference gene primers within the assay. Sequence reads were collapsed and filtered to measure the absolute abundance of every unique TCRbeta CDR3 rearrangement. Productive Simpson clonality was computed per sample as the square root of Simpson's diversity index over productive rearrangements. The clones in this table, taken by TCRdb from immuneACCESS, are in-frame only. Not every clone is retained; where verified, under half of the shortfall comes from an unresolved V gene, and the cause of the rest is unknown. The V and J calls and clone size are taken from that table; D and trimming were inferred from the DNA. The sample table contains some 390,000 clones; only one count was recorded for around 87% of them. The biggest ten clones account for approximately 2.4% of the sample.

One collaborating source in Seattle enrolled patients while the patients were actively infected and followed the patients over time throughout the course of disease. Whole blood was collected in K2EDTA tubes by collaborating institutions according to the institutions' own protocols. Collaborator samples were shipped for TCRbeta analysis as frozen whole blood, isolated PBMCs, or DNA extracted from either sample type. Comments on this clone: Its cognate antigen has yet to be identified. Base-call qualities are not available, and no considerably larger clone is one nucleotide away.

From its cysteine to its phenylalanine, the CDR3 spans 13 amino acids. Solely the CDR3 DNA is kept, with 39 bases framed from the first base. CDR1 is given as SQVTM and CDR2 as ANQGSEA, both from the germline V gene. Germline trimming: 5 bases from V, 3 bases from J; junction bases outside gene matches: 4. Overall study outcomes, separate from this receptor: How much clinical and demographic metadata was included differed by source and by participant, and the metadata was provided uncurated.

Sequenced sample: peripheral blood. This TCR came from a woman in her sixties or seventies with COVID-19, enrolled during active disease. Recombination linked TRBV29-1 to TRBJ2-1; 7 bases in the junction line up with TRBD1. The CDR3 protein: CSVRQGGYNEQFF. The DNA sequence follows: TGCAGCGTTAGACAGGGTGGCTACAATGAGCAGTTCTTC.